This T cell receptor beta chain was sequenced in a study of vaccination effects on CD4 cells after COVID-19. This table comes from immunoSEQ multiplex PCR, and its TCRdb copy is limited to in-frame clones, with some not included. Among approximately 28,000 clones listed, roughly 71% were seen once. Whole-study results and caveats: Clones that were induced by infection or by vaccine showed marked contraction late after vaccination. Healthy vaccinees had only 1 of 255 vaccine-induced clones cross-react with common cold coronaviruses.

Viral peptide pool expansion of antigen-specific CD4+ T cells preceded sequencing in the ViraFEST assay. The culture ran for about eleven days before CD4+ T cells were isolated. Two doses of BNT162b2 or mRNA-1273 vaccine were administered to participants. Losses at the gene ends were 2 bases for V and 10 bases for J; bases not matched to a gene: 8. Germline V gene data show CDR1 as SGHNT and CDR2 as YYREEE (reference sequence). The CDR3 contains 15 residues. Points on this clone: The antigen is not known.

This receptor was obtained from a human donor who received a COVID-19 vaccine. The J gene is TRBJ1-6, the V gene TRBV5-4; the match to TRBD1 covers 8 bases. The input for sequencing was CD4+ T cells from PBMCs cultured with HCoV-NL63 spike peptides, taken after COVID-19 vaccination. The CDR3 DNA follows: TGTGCCAGCAGCTTTTCTCAGGGGGCGCTCTCACCCCTCCACTTT. Translation: CASSFSQGALSPLHF.